The 4 T cell receptor beta chains given below trace back to one sample, sequenced in a study of T cells after yellow fever vaccination. MiXCR, run by TCRdb on the 5' RACE reads, gives a single entry per CDR3 protein. The sample holds about 320,000 distinct CDR3 sequences; 6.8% are singletons and the top ten take roughly 19%. The sequencing here drew on PBMCs, taken about 49 days after the first yellow fever vaccination. The receptors derive from a man aged 18-30 years who received the YFV17D yellow fever vaccine.

This chain uses TRBV20-1 with TRBJ1-5; no reliable D call. The ends were cut back, 6 bases at V and 7 bases at J, with 19 bases in the middle. The CDR3 is 14 amino acids. Germline values: CDR1 DFQATT, CDR2 SNEGSKA (reference sequence). In DNA, the CDR3 is TGCAGTGCGTCCTCAGGCCCTTGGCGGCAGCCCCAGCATTTT. Translating gives CSASSGPWRQPQHF.

This clonotype was recorded a few times. The chain couples TRBV7-2 to TRBJ2-4; 11 bases line up with TRBD2. J lost 7 bases, V lost 1 base, and 6 bases had no gene match. CDR1 and CDR2 (germline): SGHTA, FQGNSA. There are 16 residues in the CDR3. The CDR3 reads CASSLVAGGPGNIQYF. The CDR3 region has the DNA TGTGCCAGCAGCTTAGTAGCGGGGGGGCCTGGGAACATTCAGTACTTC. Together with reference TRBV7-2 and TRBJ2-4, the CDR3 gives the full variable domain: GAGVSQSPSNKVTEKGKDVELRCDPISGHTALYWYRQSLGQGLEFLIYFQGNSAPDKSGLPSDRFSAERTGGSVSTLTIQRTQQEDSAVYLCASSLVAGGPGNIQYFGAGTRLSVL.

The J gene is TRBJ2-3, the V gene TRBV12-3 or TRBV12-4; 10 nucleotides match TRBD2. This CDR3 comprises 15 residues. Trimming at V came to 2 bases and at J to 5 bases, leaving 4 bases not matched to a gene. The DNA of the CDR3 is TGTGCCAGCAGTTTAAGCGGGGGGGCTGTAGATACGCAGTATTTT. Translation gives CASSLSGGAVDTQYF.

This clonotype was recorded a few times. V and J are TRBV4-1 and TRBJ1-4; D is perhaps TRBD1 (6 bases). The germline V gene has CDR1 MGHRA and CDR2 YSYEKL. CDR3 length: 17 amino acids. Trimming shortened V by 1 base and J by 5 bases, and 17 bases separated the two germline ends. CDR3 DNA sequence: TGCGCCAGCAGCCAAGCCCCCGCAGACAGGACGAATGAAAAACTGTTTTTT. Its translation: CASSQAPADRTNEKLFF.